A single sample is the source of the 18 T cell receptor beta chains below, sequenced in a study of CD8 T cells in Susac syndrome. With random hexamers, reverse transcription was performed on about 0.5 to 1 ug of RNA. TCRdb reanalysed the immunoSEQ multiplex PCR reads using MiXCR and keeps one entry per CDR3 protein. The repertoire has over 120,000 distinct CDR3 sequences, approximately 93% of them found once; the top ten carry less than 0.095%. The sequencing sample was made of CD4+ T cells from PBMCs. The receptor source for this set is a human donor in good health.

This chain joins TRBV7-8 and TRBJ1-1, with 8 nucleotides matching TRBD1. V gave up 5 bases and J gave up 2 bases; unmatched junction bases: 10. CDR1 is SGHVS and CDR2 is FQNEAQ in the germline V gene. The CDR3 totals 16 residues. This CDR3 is CASSTRPDRGNTEAFF. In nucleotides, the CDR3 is TGTGCCAGCAGCACTCGGCCCGACAGGGGTAACACTGAAGCTTTCTTT.

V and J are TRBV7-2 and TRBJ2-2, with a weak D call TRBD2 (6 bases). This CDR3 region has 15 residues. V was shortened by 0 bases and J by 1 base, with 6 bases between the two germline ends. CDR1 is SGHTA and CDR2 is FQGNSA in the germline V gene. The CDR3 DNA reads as TGTGCCAGCAGCTTAGCGGGAGGGAACACCGGGGAGCTGTTTTTT. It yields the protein CASSLAGGNTGELFF.

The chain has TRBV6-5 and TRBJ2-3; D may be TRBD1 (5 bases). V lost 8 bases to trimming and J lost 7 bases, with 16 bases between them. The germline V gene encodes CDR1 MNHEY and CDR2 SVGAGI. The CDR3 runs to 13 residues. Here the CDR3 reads CASGDSYPHTQYF. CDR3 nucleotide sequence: TGTGCCAGCGGAGACAGCTACCCTCATACGCAGTATTTT.

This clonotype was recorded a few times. CDR3 nucleotide sequence: TGCAGTGCCGGCGGGAGGGTCTACGAGCAGTACTTC. It is translated as CSAGGRVYEQYF. The chain combines TRBV20-1 with TRBJ2-7, with TRBD2 identical over 9 bases. The CDR3 is made up of 12 amino acids. The trim removed 6 bases at V and 3 bases at J, leaving 3 bases unmatched. The germline CDR1 and CDR2 sequences are DFQATT and SNEGSKA (reference sequence).

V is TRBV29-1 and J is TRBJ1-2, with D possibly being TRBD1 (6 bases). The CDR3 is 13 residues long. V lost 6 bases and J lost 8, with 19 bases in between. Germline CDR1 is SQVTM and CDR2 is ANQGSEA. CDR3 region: CSVGGHAQGGYTF. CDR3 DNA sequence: TGCAGCGTCGGGGGGCACGCCCAGGGAGGCTACACCTTC.

DNA for the CDR3: TGCAGCGCCCGACAGGGCCCAGAGCAGTTCTTC. Protein product: CSARQGPEQFF. The chain uses TRBV29-1 and TRBJ2-1; 7 nucleotides match TRBD1. Losses at the gene ends were 7 bases for V and 10 bases for J; bases not matched to a gene: 7. Germline V gene lookup returns CDR1 SQVTM and CDR2 ANQGSEA. CDR3 length: 11 amino acids.

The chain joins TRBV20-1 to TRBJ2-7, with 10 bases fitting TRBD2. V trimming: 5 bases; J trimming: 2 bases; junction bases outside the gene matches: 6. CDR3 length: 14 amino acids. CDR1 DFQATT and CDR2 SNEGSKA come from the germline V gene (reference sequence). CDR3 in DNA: TGCAGTGCTGCAAGCGGGAGGGCCCCCTACGAGCAGTACTTC. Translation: CSAASGRAPYEQYF.

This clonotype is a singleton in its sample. CDR3 DNA sequence: TGCGCCAGCAGCTTAGGGGTACGGACAGGGGGGCGAGGCACTGAAGCTTTCTTT. This sequence encodes CASSLGVRTGGRGTEAFF. V usage is TRBV5-1 and J usage is TRBJ1-1; 10 bases line up with TRBD1. Germline V gives CDR1 SGHRS, CDR2 YFSETQ. The CDR3 length is 18 residues. V lost 2 bases to trimming and J lost 4 bases; unmatched junction nucleotides: 14.

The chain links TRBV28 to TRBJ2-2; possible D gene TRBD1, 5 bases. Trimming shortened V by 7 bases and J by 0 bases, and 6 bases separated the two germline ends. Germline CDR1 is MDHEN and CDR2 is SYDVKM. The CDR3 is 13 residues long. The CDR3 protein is CASIGANTGELFF. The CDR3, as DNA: TGTGCCAGCATAGGGGCGAACACCGGGGAGCTGTTTTTT.

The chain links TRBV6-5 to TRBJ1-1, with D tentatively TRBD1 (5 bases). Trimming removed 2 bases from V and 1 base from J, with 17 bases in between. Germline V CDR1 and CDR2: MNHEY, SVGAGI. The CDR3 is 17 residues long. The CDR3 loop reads CASSYPNLGARNTEAFF. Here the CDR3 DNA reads TGTGCCAGCAGTTACCCTAACTTAGGGGCACGGAACACTGAAGCTTTCTTT.

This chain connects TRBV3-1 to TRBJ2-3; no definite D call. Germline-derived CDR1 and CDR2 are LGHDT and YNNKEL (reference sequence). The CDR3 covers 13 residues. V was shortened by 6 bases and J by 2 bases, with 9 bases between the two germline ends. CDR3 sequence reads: CASRGLPTDTQYF. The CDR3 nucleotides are TGTGCCAGCAGAGGGCTCCCCACAGATACGCAGTATTTT.

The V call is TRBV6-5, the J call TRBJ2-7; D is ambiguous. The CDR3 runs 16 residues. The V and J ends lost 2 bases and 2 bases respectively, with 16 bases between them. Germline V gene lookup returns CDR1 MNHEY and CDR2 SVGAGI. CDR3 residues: CASSYAGGGHTYEQYF. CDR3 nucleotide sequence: TGTGCCAGCAGTTACGCTGGTGGCGGCCATACCTACGAGCAGTACTTC.

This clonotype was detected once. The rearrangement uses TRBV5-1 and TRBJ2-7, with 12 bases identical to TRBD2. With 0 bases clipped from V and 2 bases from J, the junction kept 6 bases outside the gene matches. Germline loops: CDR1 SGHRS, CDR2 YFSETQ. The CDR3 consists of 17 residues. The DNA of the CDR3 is TGCGCCAGCAGCTTGGCAGGACTAGCGGGGCTAACCTACGAGCAGTACTTC. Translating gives CASSLAGLAGLTYEQYF.

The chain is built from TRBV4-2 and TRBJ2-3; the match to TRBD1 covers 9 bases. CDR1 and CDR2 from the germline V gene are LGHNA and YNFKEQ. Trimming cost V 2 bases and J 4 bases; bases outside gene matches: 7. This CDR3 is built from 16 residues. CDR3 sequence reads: CASSQPPRTGADTQYF. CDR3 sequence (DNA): TGTGCCAGCAGCCAACCCCCCCGGACAGGGGCAGATACGCAGTATTTT.

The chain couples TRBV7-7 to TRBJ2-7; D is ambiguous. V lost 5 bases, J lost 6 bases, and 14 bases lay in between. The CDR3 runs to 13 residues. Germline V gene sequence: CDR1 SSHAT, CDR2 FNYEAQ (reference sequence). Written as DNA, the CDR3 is TGTGCCAGCAGCCCACAATTCGGATCCGAGCAGTACTTC. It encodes CASSPQFGSEQYF. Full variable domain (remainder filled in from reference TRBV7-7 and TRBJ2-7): GAGVSQSPRYKVTKRGQDVTLRCDPISSHATLYWYQQALGQGPEFLTYFNYEAQPDKSGLPSDRFSAERPEGSISTLTIQRTEQRDSAMYRCASSPQFGSEQYFGPGTRLTVT.

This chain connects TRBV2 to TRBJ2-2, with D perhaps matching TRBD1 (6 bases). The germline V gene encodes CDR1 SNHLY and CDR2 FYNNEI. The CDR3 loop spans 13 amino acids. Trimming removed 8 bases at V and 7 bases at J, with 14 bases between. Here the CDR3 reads CASGGRRIGELFF. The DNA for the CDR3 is TGTGCCAGCGGGGGCCGGAGGATCGGGGAGCTGTTTTTT.

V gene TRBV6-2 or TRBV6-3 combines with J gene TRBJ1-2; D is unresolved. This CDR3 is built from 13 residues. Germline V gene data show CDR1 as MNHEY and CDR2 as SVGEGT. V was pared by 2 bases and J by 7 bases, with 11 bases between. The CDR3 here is CASSYALRGGYTF. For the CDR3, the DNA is TGTGCCAGCAGTTACGCCCTACGCGGTGGCTACACCTTC.

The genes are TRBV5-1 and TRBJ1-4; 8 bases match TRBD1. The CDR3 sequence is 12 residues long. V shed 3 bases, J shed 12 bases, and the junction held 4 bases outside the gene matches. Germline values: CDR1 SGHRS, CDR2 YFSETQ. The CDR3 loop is CASSWTGSELFF. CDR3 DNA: TGCGCCAGCAGCTGGACAGGGAGTGAACTGTTTTTT.